This T cell receptor (beta chain) comes out of a study of glioma-infiltrating T cells after dendritic cell vaccination. Study-wide background: Autologous tumor lysate-pulsed dendritic cell vaccination was given between the early 2000s and the early 2010s.

The CDR3 is 13 residues long. The V gene's germline CDR1 is MDHEN and CDR2 SYDVKM. V dropped 11 bases and J dropped 5; count of bases not matched to a gene: 9. The PCR used 60 V beta and 13 J beta primers. Repertoires were generated with immunoSEQ multiplex PCR, while TCRdb's copy carries only in-frame clones and drops some. Altogether fewer than 85,000 clones are present, over 75% being singletons, with the ten largest covering 2.1%. Sequences were derived from blood, sampled before dendritic cell vaccination. The chain links TRBV28 to TRBJ2-3; TRBD2 agrees at 8 bases. The TCR originated in a human donor with glioblastoma. The CDR3 sequence is CALTRGAGDTQYF. In DNA, the CDR3 is TGTGCCTTGACGCGGGGGGCCGGAGATACGCAGTATTTT.